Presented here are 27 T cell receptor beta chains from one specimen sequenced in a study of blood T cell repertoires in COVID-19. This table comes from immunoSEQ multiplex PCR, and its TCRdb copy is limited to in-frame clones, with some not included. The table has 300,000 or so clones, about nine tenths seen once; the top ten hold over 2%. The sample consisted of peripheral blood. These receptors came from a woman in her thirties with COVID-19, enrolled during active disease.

The CDR3 is CASSPSSGRYNEQFF. The CDR3 nucleotides are TGTGCCAGCTCACCTTCTAGCGGGAGGTACAATGAGCAGTTCTTC. The chain employs TRBV18 and TRBJ2-1; 11 positions match TRBD2. CDR1 and CDR2 from the germline V gene are KGHSH and LQKENI. The CDR3 totals 15 residues. V lost 3 bases, J lost 4 bases, and 2 bases stayed unmatched.

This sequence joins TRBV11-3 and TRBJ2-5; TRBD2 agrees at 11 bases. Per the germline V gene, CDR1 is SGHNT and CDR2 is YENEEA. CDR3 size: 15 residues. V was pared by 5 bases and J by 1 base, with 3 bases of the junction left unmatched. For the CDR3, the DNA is TGTGCCAGCAGCCTCGGGACTAGCGGCCAAGAGACCCAGTACTTC. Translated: CASSLGTSGQETQYF.

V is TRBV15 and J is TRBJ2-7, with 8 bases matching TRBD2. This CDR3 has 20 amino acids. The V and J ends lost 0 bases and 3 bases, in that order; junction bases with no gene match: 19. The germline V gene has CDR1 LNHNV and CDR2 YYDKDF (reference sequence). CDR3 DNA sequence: TGTGCCACCAGCAGAGATAACGGCGGGAGGCTATTTTTGCTTTTCTACGAGCAGTACTTC. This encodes CATSRDNGGRLFLLFYEQYF.

CDR3 DNA sequence: TGCGCCAGCAGCCCCGGACAGTCCCAAGAGACCCAGTACTTC. Translating it yields CASSPGQSQETQYF. The chain employs TRBV4-1 and TRBJ2-5; D possibly corresponds to TRBD1 (6 bases). V lost 4 bases to trimming and J lost 1 base, with 10 bases between them. CDR3 length: 14 amino acids. Germline lookup yields CDR1 MGHRA and CDR2 YSYEKL.

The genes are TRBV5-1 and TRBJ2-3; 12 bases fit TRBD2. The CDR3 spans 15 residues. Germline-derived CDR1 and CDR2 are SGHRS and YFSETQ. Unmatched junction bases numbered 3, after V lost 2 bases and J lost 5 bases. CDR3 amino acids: CASSLSSGRGDTQYF. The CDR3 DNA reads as TGCGCCAGCAGCTTATCTAGCGGGAGGGGAGATACGCAGTATTTT.

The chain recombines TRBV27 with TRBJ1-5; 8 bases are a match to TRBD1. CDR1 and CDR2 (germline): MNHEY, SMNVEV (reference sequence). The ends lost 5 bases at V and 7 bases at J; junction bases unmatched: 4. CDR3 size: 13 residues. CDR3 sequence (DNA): TGTGCCAGCAGTGACAGGGGAGGGCAGCCCCAGCATTTT. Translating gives CASSDRGGQPQHF.

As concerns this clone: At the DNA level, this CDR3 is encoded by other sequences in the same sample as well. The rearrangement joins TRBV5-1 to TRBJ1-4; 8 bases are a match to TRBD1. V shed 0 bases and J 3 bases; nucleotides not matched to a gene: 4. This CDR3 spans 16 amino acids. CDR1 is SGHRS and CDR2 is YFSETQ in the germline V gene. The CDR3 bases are TGCGCCAGCAGCTTGGGGCAGGGGGCTGCTAATGAAAAACTGTTTTTT. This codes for CASSLGQGAANEKLFF.

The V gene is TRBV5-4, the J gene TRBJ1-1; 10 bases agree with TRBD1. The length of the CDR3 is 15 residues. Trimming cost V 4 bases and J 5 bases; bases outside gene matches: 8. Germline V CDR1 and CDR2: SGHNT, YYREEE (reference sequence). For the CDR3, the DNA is TGTGCCAGCAGCGTAAACCCGGGACAGGGGACTGAAGCTTTCTTT. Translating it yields CASSVNPGQGTEAFF.

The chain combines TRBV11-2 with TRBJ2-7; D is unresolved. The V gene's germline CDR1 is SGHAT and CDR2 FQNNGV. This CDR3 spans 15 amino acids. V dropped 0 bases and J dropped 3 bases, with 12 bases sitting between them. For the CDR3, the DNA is TGTGCCAGCAGCTTAGATGTCGCGGCTAGCTACGAGCAGTACTTC. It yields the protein CASSLDVAASYEQYF.

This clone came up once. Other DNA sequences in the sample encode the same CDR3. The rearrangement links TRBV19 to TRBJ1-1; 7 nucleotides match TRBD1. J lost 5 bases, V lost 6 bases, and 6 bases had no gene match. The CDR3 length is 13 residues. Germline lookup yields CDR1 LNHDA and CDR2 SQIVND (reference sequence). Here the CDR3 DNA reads TGTGCCAGTAGGACAACAGGGGATACTGAAGCTTTCTTT. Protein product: CASRTTGDTEAFF.

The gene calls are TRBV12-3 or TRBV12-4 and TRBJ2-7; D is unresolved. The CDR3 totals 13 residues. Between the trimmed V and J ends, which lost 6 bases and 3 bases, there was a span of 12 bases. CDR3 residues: CASSPSTIYEQYF. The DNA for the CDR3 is TGTGCCAGCAGCCCCTCTACCATCTACGAGCAGTACTTC.

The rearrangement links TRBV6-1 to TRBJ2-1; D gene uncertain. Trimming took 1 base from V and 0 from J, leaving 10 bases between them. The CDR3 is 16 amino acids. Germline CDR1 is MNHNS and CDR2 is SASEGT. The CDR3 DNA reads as TGTGCCAGCAGTGAAGAGTCAGCGCCCTCCTACAATGAGCAGTTCTTC. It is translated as CASSEESAPSYNEQFF.

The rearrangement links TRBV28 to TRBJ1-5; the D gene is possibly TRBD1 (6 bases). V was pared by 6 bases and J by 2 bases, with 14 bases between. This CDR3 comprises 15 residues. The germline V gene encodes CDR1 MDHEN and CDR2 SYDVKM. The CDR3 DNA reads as TGTGCCAGCAGGGACACAGGGATTCGCAATCAGCCCCAGCATTTT. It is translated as CASRDTGIRNQPQHF.

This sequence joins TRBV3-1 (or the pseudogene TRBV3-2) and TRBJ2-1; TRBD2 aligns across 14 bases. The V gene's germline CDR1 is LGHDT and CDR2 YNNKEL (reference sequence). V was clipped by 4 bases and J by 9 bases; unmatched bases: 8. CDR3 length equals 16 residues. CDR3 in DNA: TGTGCCAGCAGCCGGGGGACTAGCGGGAGACTAAGTGAGCAGTTCTTC. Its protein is CASSRGTSGRLSEQFF.

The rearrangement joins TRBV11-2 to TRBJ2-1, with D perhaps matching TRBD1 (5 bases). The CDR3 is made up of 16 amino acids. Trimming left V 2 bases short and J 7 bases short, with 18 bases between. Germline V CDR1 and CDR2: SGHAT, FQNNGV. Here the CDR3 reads CASSLLRAQGGNEQFF. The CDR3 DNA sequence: TGTGCCAGCAGCTTACTACGGGCGCAGGGTGGGAATGAGCAGTTCTTC.

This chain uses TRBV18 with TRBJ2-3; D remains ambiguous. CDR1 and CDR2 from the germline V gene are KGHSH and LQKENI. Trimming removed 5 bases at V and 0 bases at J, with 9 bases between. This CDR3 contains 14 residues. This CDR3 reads CASSVFSSTDTQYF. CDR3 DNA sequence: TGTGCCAGCTCAGTCTTTTCGAGCACAGATACGCAGTATTTT.

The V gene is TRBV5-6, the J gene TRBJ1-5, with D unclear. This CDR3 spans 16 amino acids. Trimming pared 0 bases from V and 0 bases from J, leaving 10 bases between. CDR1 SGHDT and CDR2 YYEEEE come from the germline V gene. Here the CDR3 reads CASSLGTVPSNQPQHF. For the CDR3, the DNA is TGTGCCAGCAGCTTGGGTACAGTGCCTAGCAATCAGCCCCAGCATTTT.

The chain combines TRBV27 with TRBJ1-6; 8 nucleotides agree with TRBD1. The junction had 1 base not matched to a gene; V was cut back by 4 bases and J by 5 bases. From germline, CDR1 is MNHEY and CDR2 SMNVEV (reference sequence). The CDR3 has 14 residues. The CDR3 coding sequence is TGTGCCAGCAGTTGGACAGGGCATAATTCACCCCTCCACTTT. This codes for CASSWTGHNSPLHF.

CDR3 DNA sequence: TGTGCCAGCAGCCAAGATCTAACCGGAGCGAACACCGGGGAGCTGTTTTTT. Translation: CASSQDLTGANTGELFF. The chain carries TRBV3-1 (or the pseudogene TRBV3-2) and TRBJ2-2; D is unclear. Germline V lookup: CDR1 LGHDT, CDR2 YNNKEL (reference sequence). The V end was cut by 0 bases, the J end by 0 bases, with 11 bases between. This CDR3 comprises 17 residues.

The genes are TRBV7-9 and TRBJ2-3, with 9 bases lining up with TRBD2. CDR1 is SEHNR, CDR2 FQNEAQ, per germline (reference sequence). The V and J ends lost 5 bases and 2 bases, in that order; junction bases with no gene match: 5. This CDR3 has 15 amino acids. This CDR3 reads CASSAIAGVTDTQYF. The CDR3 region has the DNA TGTGCCAGCAGCGCAATAGCGGGAGTCACAGATACGCAGTATTTT.

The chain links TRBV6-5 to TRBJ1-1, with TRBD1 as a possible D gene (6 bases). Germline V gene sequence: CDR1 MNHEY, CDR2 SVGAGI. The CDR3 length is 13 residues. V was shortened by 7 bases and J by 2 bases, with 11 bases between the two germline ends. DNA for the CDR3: TGTGCCAGCACCTGGACAGTAAACACTGAAGCTTTCTTT. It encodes CASTWTVNTEAFF.

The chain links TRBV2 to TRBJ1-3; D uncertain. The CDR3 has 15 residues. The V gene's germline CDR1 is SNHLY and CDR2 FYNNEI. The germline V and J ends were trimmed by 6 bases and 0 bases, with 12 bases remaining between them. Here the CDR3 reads CASSNQVLSGNTIYF. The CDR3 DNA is TGTGCCAGCAGCAACCAGGTTCTCTCTGGAAACACCATATATTTT.

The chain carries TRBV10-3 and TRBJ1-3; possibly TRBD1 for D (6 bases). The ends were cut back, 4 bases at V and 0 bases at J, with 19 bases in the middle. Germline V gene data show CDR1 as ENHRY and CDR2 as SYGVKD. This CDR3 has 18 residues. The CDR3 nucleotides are TGTGCCATCAGTGCCTCACAGGGCAACCTAACCTCTGGAAACACCATATATTTT. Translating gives CAISASQGNLTSGNTIYF.

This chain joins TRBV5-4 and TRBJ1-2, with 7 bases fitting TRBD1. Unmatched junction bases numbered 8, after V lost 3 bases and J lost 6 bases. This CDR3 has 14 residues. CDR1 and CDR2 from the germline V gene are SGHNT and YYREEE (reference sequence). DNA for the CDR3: TGTGCCAGCAGCTCATACAGGGGAGTGGATGGCTACACCTTC. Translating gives CASSSYRGVDGYTF.

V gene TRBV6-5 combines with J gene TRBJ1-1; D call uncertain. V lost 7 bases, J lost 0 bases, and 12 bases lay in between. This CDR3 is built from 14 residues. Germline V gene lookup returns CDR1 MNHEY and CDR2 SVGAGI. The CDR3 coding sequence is TGTGCCAGCATGAGCGGTTTTATGAACACTGAAGCTTTCTTT. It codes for CASMSGFMNTEAFF.

The CDR3 DNA sequence: TGTGCCAGCACCAGCGGGGGGGGCCCAGAGACCCAGTACTTC. Residues: CASTSGGGPETQYF. This chain uses TRBV6-4 with TRBJ2-5; 10 bases map to TRBD2. The CDR3 loop spans 14 amino acids. Looked up from germline, CDR1 is MRHNA and CDR2 is SNTAGT. V lost 7 bases, J lost 4 bases, and 6 bases stayed unmatched.

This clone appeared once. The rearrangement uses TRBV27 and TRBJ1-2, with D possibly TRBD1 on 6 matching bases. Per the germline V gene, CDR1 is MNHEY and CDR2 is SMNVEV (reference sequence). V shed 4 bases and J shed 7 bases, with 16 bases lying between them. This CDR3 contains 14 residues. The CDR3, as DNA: TGTGCCAGCAGTTACCACAGGGATCGGCTTGGCTACACCTTC. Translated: CASSYHRDRLGYTF.